This T cell receptor (beta chain) derives from a study of radiation and T cells in renal cell carcinoma. Study-level information: Nephrectomy followed 15 Gy stereotactic body radiation by 4 weeks.

Regarding time point: baseline pretreatment blood. Treatment here: 15 Gy SBRT to primary tumor, nephrectomy 4 weeks later. After SBRT, blood was collected at 2 and 4 weeks, plus baseline. This renal cell carcinoma was of the clear cell type. Germline-derived CDR1 and CDR2 are MGHDK and SYGVNS. Unmatched junction bases numbered 3, after V lost 5 bases and J lost 3 bases. The CDR3 runs to 14 residues. General study points: Top tumor clonotypes rose in blood 2 weeks post-radiation, then contracted.

The protocol was immunoSEQ multiplex PCR, while the TCRdb copy is restricted to in-frame clones and leaves out a portion. The sample records tens of thousands of clones, about 83% being singletons. Details on this clone: Its antigen is undetermined.

The receptor comes from a woman between 65 and 79 years old with renal cell carcinoma. The J gene is TRBJ2-3, the V gene TRBV25-1; TRBD1 matches 9 bases. The source material was blood, sampled from a patient whose treatment included radiotherapy and nephrectomy. Written as DNA, the CDR3 is TGTGCCAGCAGTAAGGGACAGGGAACAGATACGCAGTATTTT. Translated, it gives CASSKGQGTDTQYF.